This T cell receptor beta chain was sequenced in a study of blood T cell repertoires in COVID-19. In the original workflow: Estimates of nucleated cell counts were drawn from the amplification of reference gene primers. Generated by immunoSEQ multiplex PCR, the TCRdb table keeps only in-frame clones and is missing some. That table furnishes V, J and clone size, whereas the DNA furnished D and trimming. The table records around 160,000 clones, approximately 95% of them present only once. Germline V gives CDR1 MNHEY, CDR2 SVGEGT. This CDR3 comprises 15 residues. Trimming at V came to 5 bases and at J to 4 bases, leaving 8 bases not matched to a gene. In Seattle, patients joined the study during active infection and were tracked longitudinally.

The chain couples TRBV6-2 or TRBV6-3 to TRBJ2-7; 10 bases fit TRBD1. The sequence derives from a woman aged 55-75 years with COVID-19, enrolled during active disease. Sequenced material: peripheral blood. CDR3 residues: CASSQRQGALYEQYF. As DNA, the CDR3 is TGTGCCAGCAGTCAGAGACAGGGGGCCTTATACGAGCAGTACTTC.